These T cell receptor beta chains were read from a single sample in a study of CD8 T cells in ankylosing spondylitis. TCRdb reanalysed the 5' RACE reads using MiXCR and keeps one entry per CDR3 protein. The sample records approximately 220,000 distinct CDR3 sequences, 10% to 13% being singletons. Material: blood, either unsorted or a sorted T cell fraction (not recorded which). Receptors originate from a male donor with ankylosing spondylitis or in good health (not recorded which). Each CDR3 is given with its conserved first and last residue. Size is stated for part of the rows, as once, few or many counts, or as a class when the clone is expanded.

V gene	clone size	J gene	CDR3 protein
TRBV6-2/TRBV6-3	many	TRBJ2-5	CASSYAGLAGGQETQYF
TRBV24-1	many	TRBJ2-3	CATSDRTGADTQYF
TRBV3-1	many	TRBJ1-5	CASSQTVSNQPQHF
TRBV11-1	many	TRBJ2-4	CASSLADSQATDIQYF
TRBV5-6	many	TRBJ1-2	CASSLPQLGYTF
TRBV3-1	.	TRBJ2-5	CASSQRLGTVYF
TRBV20-1	many	TRBJ2-7	CSAGGGAPSYEQYF
TRBV14	few	TRBJ2-1	CASQSGGLSSYNEQFF
TRBV20-1	.	TRBJ2-5	CSAGTGLLVTQYF
TRBV7-2	few	TRBJ2-1	CASSLAAGYNEQFF
TRBV27	.	TRBJ2-5	CASSPQDRGEETQYF
TRBV27	.	TRBJ2-5	CASSLVASVKGLQYF
TRBV11-1	many	TRBJ2-1	CASSFQTTSGPYNEQFF
TRBV5-1	.	TRBJ1-6	CASSLEQARNSPLHF
TRBV20-1	many	TRBJ2-3	CSATLDRGYSSTDTQYF
TRBV5-1	.	TRBJ1-6	CASSLDLAGSSYNSPLLF
TRBV20-1	many	TRBJ2-7	CSASAPGQSYEQYF